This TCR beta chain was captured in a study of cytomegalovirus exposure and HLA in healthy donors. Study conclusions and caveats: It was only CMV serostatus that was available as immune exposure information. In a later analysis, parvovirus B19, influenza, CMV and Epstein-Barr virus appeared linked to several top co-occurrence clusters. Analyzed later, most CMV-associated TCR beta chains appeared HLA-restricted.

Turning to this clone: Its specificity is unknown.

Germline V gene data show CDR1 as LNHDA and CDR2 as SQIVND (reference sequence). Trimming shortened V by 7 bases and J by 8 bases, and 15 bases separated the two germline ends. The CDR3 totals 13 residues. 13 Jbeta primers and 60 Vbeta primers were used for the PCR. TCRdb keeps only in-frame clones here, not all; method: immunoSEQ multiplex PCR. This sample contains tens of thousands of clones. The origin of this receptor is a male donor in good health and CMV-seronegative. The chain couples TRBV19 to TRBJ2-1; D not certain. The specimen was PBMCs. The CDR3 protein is CASTQTPRHEQFF. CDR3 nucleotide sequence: TGTGCCAGTACCCAAACCCCGAGGCATGAGCAGTTCTTC.